This is a list of T cell receptor beta chains from one sample in a study of blood T cell repertoires in COVID-19. Here immunoSEQ multiplex PCR was the method, and the copy in TCRdb shows in-frame clones only, minus some. This sample has about 400,000 clones, with approximately 87% found just once. Specimen: PBMCs or T cells enriched from blood (not recorded which). These receptors came from a man in his forties in a cohort exposed to, infected with or recovered from COVID-19 (not recorded which). Both conserved end residues are part of each CDR3. D genes are given only for firm matches. A row's size may be missing; if present it is once, few, many or a size class.

TRBV27,TRBJ1-1,NA,NA,TGTGCCAGCAGTTTTCTTCGCACTGAAGCTTTCTTT,CASSFLRTEAFF
TRBV7-3,TRBJ1-3,NA,NA,TGTGCCAGCAGCTTAACTGGAGACACCATATATTTT,CASSLTGDTIYF
TRBV5-1,TRBJ1-1,NA,NA,TGCGCCAGCAGCTTGGTAGGTTCGGGGTTAACTGAAGCTTTCTTT,CASSLVGSGLTEAFF
TRBV3-1/TRBV3-2,TRBJ2-7,TRBD1,NA,TGTGCCAGCAGCCAAGAAGACAGGGCCTACGAGCAGTACTTC,CASSQEDRAYEQYF
TRBV5-1,TRBJ1-1,NA,once,TGCGCCAGCAGCTTGGAAGGGGATGGATACACTGAAGCTTTCTTT,CASSLEGDGYTEAFF
TRBV9,TRBJ2-7,TRBD1,NA,TGTGCCAGCAGCCTCGGACAGGGCAGTACTTACGAGCAGTACTTC,CASSLGQGSTYEQYF
TRBV9,TRBJ1-4,NA,few,TGTGCCAGCAGCCTTGACACCCGGAGGGAAAAACTGTTTTTT,CASSLDTRREKLFF
TRBV15,TRBJ1-4,TRBD1,NA,TGTGCCACCAGCAGACCGGGACAGGATGAAAAACTGTTTTTT,CATSRPGQDEKLFF
TRBV19,TRBJ2-2,TRBD2,NA,TGTGCCAGTAGTATTGGTCTAGCGGGATATACCGGGGAGCTGTTTTTT,CASSIGLAGYTGELFF
TRBV7-8,TRBJ1-6,NA,NA,TGTGCCAGCAGCTTAGCGGAGGCCGCGGGTTCACCCCTCCACTTT,CASSLAEAAGSPLHF
TRBV3-1/TRBV3-2,TRBJ1-4,NA,NA,TGTGCCAGCTGTTTAGGGGGGGATGAAAAACTGTTTTTT,CASCLGGDEKLFF
TRBV19,TRBJ1-3,TRBD1,once,TGTGCCAGTAGTCTGGGACAGGCTGGAAACACCATATATTTT,CASSLGQAGNTIYF
TRBV6-5,TRBJ1-3,NA,NA,TGTGCCAGCAGTCAACAGCCAAACTCTGGAAACACCATATATTTT,CASSQQPNSGNTIYF
TRBV10-3,TRBJ2-1,TRBD2,NA,TGTGCCATCAGTGAGTTGGCTAGCGGGAGGAATGAGCAGTTCTTC,CAISELASGRNEQFF
TRBV30,TRBJ1-4,NA,NA,TGTGCCTGGAGTGCCGGACAGCGGAGGAATGAAAAACTGTTTTTT,CAWSAGQRRNEKLFF
TRBV28,TRBJ1-2,NA,NA,TGTGCCAGCACCTTTCCAGCACAGGGAACGGGCTACACCTTC,CASTFPAQGTGYTF
TRBV27,TRBJ2-2,NA,NA,TGTGCCAGCAGTTTGCTGGCAGGGAGGACCGGGGAGCTGTTTTTT,CASSLLAGRTGELFF
TRBV12-3/TRBV12-4,TRBJ2-4,NA,NA,TGTGCCAGCAGCCGAGGAAACATTCAGTACTTC,CASSRGNIQYF
TRBV5-1,TRBJ1-1,NA,NA,TGCGCCAGCAGCGGAAGAGACGCGGGGCCGAACACTGAAGCTTTCTTT,CASSGRDAGPNTEAFF
TRBV9,TRBJ2-5,TRBD2,NA,TGTGCCAGCAGCGTAGTTAGCGGGACGGGTATCGGGACCCAGTACTTC,CASSVVSGTGIGTQYF
TRBV7-2,TRBJ2-5,NA,NA,TGTGCCAGCAGCTTAGTTCGCCAGGGCCAAGAGACCCAGTACTTC,CASSLVRQGQETQYF
TRBV6-1,TRBJ2-7,NA,NA,TGTGCCAGCAGTGACCAAACAGGGCCTGTCTACGAGCAGTACTTC,CASSDQTGPVYEQYF
TRBV7-9,TRBJ2-3,NA,few,TGTGCCAGCAGCGCGGGATCAGATACGCAGTATTTT,CASSAGSDTQYF
TRBV28,TRBJ1-2,NA,NA,TGTGCCAGCAGTTTATGGCAGGGTGTAAACTATGGCTACACCTTC,CASSLWQGVNYGYTF
TRBV18,TRBJ1-1,NA,NA,TGTGCCAGCTCAAGACAAAGGGGGATGAGGACTGAAGCTTTCTTT,CASSRQRGMRTEAFF
TRBV2,TRBJ2-7,TRBD1,NA,TGTGCCAGCAGTGGAGGGACAGTAACCTACGAGCAGTACTTC,CASSGGTVTYEQYF